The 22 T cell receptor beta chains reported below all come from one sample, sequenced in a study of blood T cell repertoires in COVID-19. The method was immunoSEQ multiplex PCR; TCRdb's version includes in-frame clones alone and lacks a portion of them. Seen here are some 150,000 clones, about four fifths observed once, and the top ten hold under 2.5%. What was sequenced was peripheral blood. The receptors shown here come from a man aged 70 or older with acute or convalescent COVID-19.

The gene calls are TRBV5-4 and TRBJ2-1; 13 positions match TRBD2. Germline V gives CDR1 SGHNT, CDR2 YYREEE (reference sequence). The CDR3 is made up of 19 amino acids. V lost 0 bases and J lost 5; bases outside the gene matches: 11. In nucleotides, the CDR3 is TGTGCCAGCAGCTTGGCCTTACTAGCGGGGGGGGGTACTAACAATGAGCAGTTCTTC. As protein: CASSLALLAGGGTNNEQFF. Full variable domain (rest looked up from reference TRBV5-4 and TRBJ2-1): ETGVTQSPTHLIKTRGQQVTLRCSSQSGHNTVSWYQQALGQGPQFIFQYYREEENGRGNFPPRFSGLQFPNYSSELNVNALELDDSALYLCASSLALLAGGGTNNEQFFGPGTRLTVL.

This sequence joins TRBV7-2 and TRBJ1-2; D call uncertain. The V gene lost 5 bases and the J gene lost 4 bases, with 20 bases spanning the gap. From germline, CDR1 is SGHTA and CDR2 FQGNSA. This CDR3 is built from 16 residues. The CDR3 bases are TGTGCCAGCAGCCCCCGAATGGGAGGGATGGGCTATGGCTACACCTTC. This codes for CASSPRMGGMGYGYTF.

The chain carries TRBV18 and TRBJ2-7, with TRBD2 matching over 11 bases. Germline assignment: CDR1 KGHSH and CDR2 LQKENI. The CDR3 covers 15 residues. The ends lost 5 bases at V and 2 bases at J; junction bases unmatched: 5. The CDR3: CASSSPGLAAYEQYF. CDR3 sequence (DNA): TGTGCCAGCTCATCTCCGGGACTAGCGGCCTACGAGCAGTACTTC.

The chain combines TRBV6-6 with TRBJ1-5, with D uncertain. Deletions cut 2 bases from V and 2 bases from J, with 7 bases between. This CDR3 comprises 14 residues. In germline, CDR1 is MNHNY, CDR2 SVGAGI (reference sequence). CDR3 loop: CASSYDEGNQPQHF. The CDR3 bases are TGTGCCAGCAGTTACGACGAGGGCAATCAGCCCCAGCATTTT.

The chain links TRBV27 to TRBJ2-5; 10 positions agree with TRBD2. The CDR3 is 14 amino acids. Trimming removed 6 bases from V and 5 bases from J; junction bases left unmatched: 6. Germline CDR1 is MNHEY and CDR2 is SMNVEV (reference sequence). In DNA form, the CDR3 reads TGTGCCAGCAGAGTTCTAGCGGGGGTTGAGACCCAGTACTTC. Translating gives CASRVLAGVETQYF.

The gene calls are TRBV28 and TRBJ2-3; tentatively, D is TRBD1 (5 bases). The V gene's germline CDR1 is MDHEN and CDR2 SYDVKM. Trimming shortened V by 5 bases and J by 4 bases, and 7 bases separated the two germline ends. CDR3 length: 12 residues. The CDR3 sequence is CASSVGPDTQYF. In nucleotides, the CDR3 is TGTGCCAGCAGTGTGGGGCCAGATACGCAGTATTTT.

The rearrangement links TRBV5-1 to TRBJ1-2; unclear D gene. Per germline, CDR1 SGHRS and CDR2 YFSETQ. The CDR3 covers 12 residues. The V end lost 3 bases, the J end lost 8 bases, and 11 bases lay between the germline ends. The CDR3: CASSYDPGGYTF. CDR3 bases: TGCGCCAGCAGCTACGACCCGGGGGGCTACACCTTC.

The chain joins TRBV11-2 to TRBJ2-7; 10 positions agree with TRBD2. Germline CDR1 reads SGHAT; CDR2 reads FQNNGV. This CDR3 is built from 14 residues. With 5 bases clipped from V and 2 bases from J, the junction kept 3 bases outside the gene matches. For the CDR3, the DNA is TGTGCCAGCAGCAGAACTAGCGGGGCCTACGAGCAGTACTTC. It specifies CASSRTSGAYEQYF.

The CDR3: CASTDRLETQYF. The CDR3 nucleotides are TGCGCCAGCACAGACAGGCTCGAGACCCAGTACTTC. The J gene is TRBJ2-5, the V gene TRBV10-2; possible D gene TRBD1, 6 bases. Germline values: CDR1 WSHSY, CDR2 SAAADI. This CDR3 is built from 12 residues. V was trimmed by 7 bases and J by 5 bases, leaving 11 bases between them.

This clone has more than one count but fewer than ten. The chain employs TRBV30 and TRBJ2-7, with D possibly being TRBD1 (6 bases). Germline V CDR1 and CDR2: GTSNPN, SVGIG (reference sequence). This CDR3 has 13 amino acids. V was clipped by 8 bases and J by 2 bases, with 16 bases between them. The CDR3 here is CAGGTGRPYEQYF. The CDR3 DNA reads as TGTGCCGGGGGTACAGGGCGGCCCTACGAGCAGTACTTC.

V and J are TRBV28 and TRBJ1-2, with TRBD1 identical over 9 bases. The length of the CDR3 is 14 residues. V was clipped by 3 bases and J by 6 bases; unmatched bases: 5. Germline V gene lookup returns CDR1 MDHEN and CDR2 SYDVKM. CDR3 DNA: TGTGCCAGCAGTTTGAGGTACAGGGGGCATGGCTACACCTTC. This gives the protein CASSLRYRGHGYTF.

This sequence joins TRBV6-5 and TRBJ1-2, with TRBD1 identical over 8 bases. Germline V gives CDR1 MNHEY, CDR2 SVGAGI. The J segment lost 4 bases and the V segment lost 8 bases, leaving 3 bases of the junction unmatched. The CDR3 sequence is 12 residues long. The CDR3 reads CASQGAGYGYTF. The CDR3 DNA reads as TGTGCCAGCCAGGGGGCTGGCTATGGCTACACCTTC.

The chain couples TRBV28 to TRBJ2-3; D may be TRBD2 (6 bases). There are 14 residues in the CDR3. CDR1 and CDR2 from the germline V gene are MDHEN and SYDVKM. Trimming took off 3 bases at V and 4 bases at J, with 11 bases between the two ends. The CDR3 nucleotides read TGTGCCAGCAGTTTTTCCGGGGGACCAGATACGCAGTATTTT. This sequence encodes CASSFSGGPDTQYF.

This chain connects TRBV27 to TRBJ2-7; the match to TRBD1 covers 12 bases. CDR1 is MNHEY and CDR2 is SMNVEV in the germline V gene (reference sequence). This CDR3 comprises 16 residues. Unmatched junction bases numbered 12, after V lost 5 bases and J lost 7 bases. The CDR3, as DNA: TGTGCCAGCAGTAAATACCCGGGACAGGGGGCATGGGAGCAGTACTTC. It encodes CASSKYPGQGAWEQYF.

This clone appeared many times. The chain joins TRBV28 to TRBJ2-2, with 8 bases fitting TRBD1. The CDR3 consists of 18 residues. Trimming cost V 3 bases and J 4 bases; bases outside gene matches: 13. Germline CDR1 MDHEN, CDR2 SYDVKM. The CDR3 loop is CASSLLTGALSGTGELFF. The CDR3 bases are TGTGCCAGCAGTTTGCTGACAGGGGCGCTTTCGGGCACCGGGGAGCTGTTTTTT.

The CDR3 is CASSLDGRSHNQPQHF. CDR3 nucleotides: TGTGCCAGCAGCTTAGACGGGAGGTCCCACAATCAGCCCCAGCATTTT. V gene TRBV11-2 combines with J gene TRBJ1-5; no reliable D call. With 0 bases removed from V and 3 bases from J, the gap between germline ends came to 12 bases. Germline CDR1 reads SGHAT; CDR2 reads FQNNGV. The CDR3 covers 16 residues.

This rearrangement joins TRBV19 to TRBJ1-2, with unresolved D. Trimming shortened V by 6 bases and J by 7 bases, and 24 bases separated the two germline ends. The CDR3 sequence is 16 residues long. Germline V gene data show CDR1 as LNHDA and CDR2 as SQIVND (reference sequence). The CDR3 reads CASSLGVLYRTGGYTF. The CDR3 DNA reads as TGTGCCAGTAGCCTCGGGGTTCTTTACCGCACTGGTGGCTACACCTTC.

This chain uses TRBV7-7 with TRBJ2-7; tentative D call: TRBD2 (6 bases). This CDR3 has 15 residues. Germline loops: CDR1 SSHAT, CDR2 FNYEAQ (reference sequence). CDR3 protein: CAREVRPTHPYEQYF. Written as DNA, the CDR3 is TGTGCTAGGGAGGTCCGCCCAACTCATCCTTACGAGCAGTACTTC. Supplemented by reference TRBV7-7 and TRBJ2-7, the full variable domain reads GAGVSQSPRYKVTKRGQDVTLRCDPISSHATLYWYQQALGQGPEFLTYFNYEAQPDKSGLPSDRFSAERPEGSISTLTIQRTEQRDSAMYRCAREVRPTHPYEQYFGPGTRLTVT.

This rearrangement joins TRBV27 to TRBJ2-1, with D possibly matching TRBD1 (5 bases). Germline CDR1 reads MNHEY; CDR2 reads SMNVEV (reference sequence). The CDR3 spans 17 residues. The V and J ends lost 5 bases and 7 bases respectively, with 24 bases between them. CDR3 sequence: CASSPKTVSNLRNEQFF. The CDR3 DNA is TGTGCCAGCAGTCCTAAGACAGTATCCAACCTGAGGAATGAGCAGTTCTTC.

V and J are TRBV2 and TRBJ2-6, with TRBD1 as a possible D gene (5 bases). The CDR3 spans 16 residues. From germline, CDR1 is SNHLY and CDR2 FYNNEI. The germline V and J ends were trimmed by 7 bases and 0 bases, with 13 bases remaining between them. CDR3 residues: CASTSLGRSGANVLTF. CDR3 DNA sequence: TGTGCCAGCACCTCCCTGGGGCGCTCTGGGGCCAACGTCCTGACTTTC.

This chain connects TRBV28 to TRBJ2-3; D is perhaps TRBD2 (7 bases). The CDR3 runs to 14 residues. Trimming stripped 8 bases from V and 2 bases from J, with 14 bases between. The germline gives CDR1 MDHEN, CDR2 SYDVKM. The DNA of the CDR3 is TGTGCCAGCCGACCGGGGGGCCCCACAGATACGCAGTATTTT. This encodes CASRPGGPTDTQYF.

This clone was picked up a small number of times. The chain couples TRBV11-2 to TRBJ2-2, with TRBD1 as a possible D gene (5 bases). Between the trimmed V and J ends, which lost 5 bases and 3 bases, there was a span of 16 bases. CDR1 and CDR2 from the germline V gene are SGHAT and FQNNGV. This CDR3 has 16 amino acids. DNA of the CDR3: TGTGCCAGCAGCCCCCTCAGCCAGGGTTACACCGGGGAGCTGTTTTTT. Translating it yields CASSPLSQGYTGELFF.